This is a list of T cell receptor beta chains from one sample in a study of identical twins. TCRdb reprocessed the 5' RACE reads via MiXCR and lists one record per CDR3 protein. Among hundreds of thousands of distinct CDR3 sequences listed, 9% to 15% were seen once. Another study also made use of these data, one on yellow fever vaccine responses in identical twins.

The sample consisted of PBMCs. These receptors originate from a young woman in good health. The CDR3 runs from the conserved cysteine through the conserved F or W. D genes are given only for firm matches. Rows may omit the clone size; those that give it use once, few, many or a size class.

abundance	v_gene	d_gene	j_gene	CDR3aa	CDR3nt
few	TRBV3-1	NA	TRBJ2-7	CASSQGSSGSYEQYF	TGTGCCAGCAGCCAAGGGAGTAGCGGATCCTACGAGCAGTACTTC
many	TRBV5-1	NA	TRBJ2-1	CASSAFYSSYNEQFF	TGCGCCAGCAGCGCCTTTTACAGCTCCTACAATGAGCAGTTCTTC
many	TRBV11-2	TRBD1	TRBJ2-3	CASSFGQAYTDTQYF	TGTGCCAGCAGCTTTGGACAGGCCTACACAGATACGCAGTATTTT
few	TRBV27	TRBD1	TRBJ1-4	CASSRDRAGEKLFF	TGTGCCAGCAGCCGAGACAGGGCTGGGGAAAAACTGTTTTTT
few	TRBV20-1	TRBD2	TRBJ2-2	CSALDSGREFGELFF	TGCAGTGCTTTAGATAGCGGGAGGGAGTTCGGGGAGCTGTTTTTT
few	TRBV5-6	TRBD2	TRBJ2-3	CASSVAGGTDTQYF	TGTGCCAGCAGCGTGGCGGGGGGCACAGATACGCAGTATTTT
few	TRBV15	NA	TRBJ2-3	CATSRGGGGLSTDTQYF	TGTGCCACCAGCAGAGGAGGCGGGGGCCTAAGCACAGATACGCAGTATTTT
few	TRBV25-1	TRBD1	TRBJ2-7	CASRETGATYEQYF	TGTGCCAGCAGGGAGACAGGGGCCACCTACGAGCAGTACTTC
few	TRBV20-1	NA	TRBJ1-1	CSASQTQGRTEAFF	TGCAGTGCTAGCCAAACACAGGGTCGCACTGAAGCTTTCTTT
many	TRBV12-3/TRBV12-4	NA	TRBJ1-2	CASSLSARAYGYTF	TGTGCCAGCAGTTTATCGGCCAGGGCCTATGGCTACACCTTC
few	TRBV28	NA	TRBJ2-5	CASSLGGTRQETQYF	TGTGCCAGCAGTTTAGGAGGGACACGTCAAGAGACCCAGTACTTC
few	TRBV28	NA	TRBJ1-5	CASSFDMPVNQPQHF	TGTGCCAGCAGTTTTGACATGCCAGTAAATCAGCCCCAGCATTTT
few	TRBV6-4	TRBD1	TRBJ2-7	CASSVGAGTGVHEQYF	TGTGCCAGCAGTGTCGGGGCCGGGACAGGGGTCCACGAGCAGTACTTC
NA	TRBV7-6	NA	TRBJ2-3	CASSLAGEGPQYF	TGTGCCAGCAGCTTAGCCGGGGAAGGGCCGCAGTATTTT
few	TRBV9	NA	TRBJ1-1	CASSRRGALNTEAFF	TGTGCCAGCAGCAGGAGGGGCGCACTGAACACTGAAGCTTTCTTT
many	TRBV3-1	NA	TRBJ2-7	CASSQGEGPHEQYF	TGTGCCAGCAGCCAAGGTGAAGGGCCCCACGAGCAGTACTTC
few	TRBV27	TRBD2	TRBJ2-7	CASSPGTSDPGYEQYF	TGTGCCAGCAGTCCCGGGACTAGCGACCCAGGCTACGAGCAGTACTTC